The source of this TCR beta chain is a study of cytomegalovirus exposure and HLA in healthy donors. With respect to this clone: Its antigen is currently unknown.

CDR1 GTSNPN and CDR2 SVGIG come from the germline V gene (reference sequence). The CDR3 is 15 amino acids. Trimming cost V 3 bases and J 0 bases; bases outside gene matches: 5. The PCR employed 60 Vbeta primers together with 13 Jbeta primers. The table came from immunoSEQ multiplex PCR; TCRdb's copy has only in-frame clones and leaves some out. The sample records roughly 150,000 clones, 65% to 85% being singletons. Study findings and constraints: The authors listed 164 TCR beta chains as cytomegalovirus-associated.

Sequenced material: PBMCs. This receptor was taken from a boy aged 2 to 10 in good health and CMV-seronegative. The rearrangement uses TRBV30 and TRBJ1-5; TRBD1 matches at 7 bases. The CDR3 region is CAWSTGDYSNQPQHF. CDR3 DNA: TGTGCCTGGAGCACAGGGGATTATAGCAATCAGCCCCAGCATTTT.